The table lists the clone carrying this TCR beta chain with a few counts. These data originate in a study of T-cell reconstitution after alpha-beta-depleted transplantation in children. The CDR3 totals 15 residues. Germline CDR1 is MNHNS and CDR2 is SASEGT. Trimming took 6 bases from V and 8 from J; bases not matched to a gene: 9. Library preparation (for TCRbeta) was performed with unique molecular identifiers. TCRdb reanalysed the PCR reads using MiXCR and keeps one entry per CDR3 protein. The sample records 700,000 to 950,000 distinct CDR3 sequences, under 20% being singletons. Material: PBMCs, mostly from graft donor cells, obtained 360 days after TCRalphabeta/CD19-depleted stem cell transplant. The V and J genes are TRBV6-1 and TRBJ2-3; 12 bases are shared with TRBD2. The receptor was derived from a male patient aged 5 to 17 who had a stem cell transplant for acute lymphoblastic leukemia, so the T cells may come from the graft donor. DNA of the CDR3: TGTGCCAGCAGCCTCGGACTAGCGGGATATCTTACGCAGTATTTT. It codes for CASSLGLAGYLTQYF.